This T cell receptor beta chain appears in the sequencing data of a study of cytomegalovirus exposure and HLA in healthy donors. Sequencing used immunoSEQ multiplex PCR; TCRdb keeps in-frame clones, though not all of them. Here the sample spans 200,000 to 250,000 clones, roughly 80% being singletons. The CDR3 loop spans 13 amino acids. The germline V and J ends were trimmed by 5 bases and 5 bases, with 13 bases remaining between them. Germline CDR1 MNHNY, CDR2 SVGAGI (reference sequence). The clonotype originates from a woman aged 18-29 years in good health and CMV-seronegative. Sequences were obtained from PBMCs. The rearrangement links TRBV6-6 to TRBJ2-7; TRBD1 might be the D (6 bases). The CDR3 spells CASSGTRGHEQYF. The CDR3 nucleotides read TGTGCCAGCAGTGGGACCAGGGGCCACGAGCAGTACTTC.